Listed below are T cell receptor beta chains from one sample, sequenced in a study of T cell repertoires in ileal Crohn's disease. Produced via immunoSEQ multiplex PCR; TCRdb's table is partial and in-frame only. The sample shows 5,000 or so clones, roughly 87% of them seen only once. The sequenced sample was ileal tissue. The receptors stem from an adult with Crohn's disease. CDR3s include the opening cysteine and the closing phenylalanine or tryptophan. D genes are given only for firm matches. Only part of the rows carry a size: once, few, many, or a class if the clone is expanded.

D	J	V	size	CDR3	DNA
TRBD1	TRBJ1-4	TRBV6-6	-	CASRQLGQGNEKLFF	TGTGCCAGCAGACAGCTGGGACAGGGTAATGAAAAACTGTTTTTT
TRBD1	TRBJ2-5	TRBV9	-	CASSAHRGRETQYF	TGTGCCAGCAGCGCCCACAGGGGGCGGGAGACCCAGTACTTC
-	TRBJ1-5	TRBV5-6	few	CASSSLQLNQPQHF	TGTGCCAGCAGCTCGCTACAGCTCAATCAGCCCCAGCATTTT
TRBD1	TRBJ2-1	TRBV4-2	-	CASSRRTGVTYNEQFF	TGTGCCAGCAGCCGTCGGACAGGGGTGACCTACAATGAGCAGTTCTTC
TRBD1	TRBJ1-1	TRBV6-6	-	CASSYLGQGQAFF	TGTGCCAGCAGTTATCTGGGACAGGGGCAAGCTTTCTTT
-	TRBJ2-2	TRBV5-1	-	CASSFPGGRNTGELFF	TGCGCCAGCAGCTTCCCTGGGGGCCGGAACACCGGGGAGCTGTTTTTT
TRBD2	TRBJ2-7	TRBV4-3	-	CASSQVRTSSYEQYF	TGCGCCAGCAGCCAAGTTCGGACTAGCTCCTACGAGCAGTACTTC
-	TRBJ1-1	TRBV6-4	-	CASSLTGNTEAFF	TGTGCCAGCAGCCTAACAGGGAACACTGAAGCTTTCTTT
TRBD1	TRBJ2-5	TRBV19	few	CASSTGRGLLETQYF	TGTGCCAGCTCAACAGGCAGGGGGCTATTGGAGACCCAGTACTTC
-	TRBJ2-3	TRBV6-1	-	CASSEATTGAKRSTDTQYF	TGTGCCAGCAGTGAAGCAACCACAGGAGCCAAAAGAAGCACAGATACGCAGTATTTT
TRBD2	TRBJ2-2	TRBV29-1	-	CSGRLAGGHGGELFF	TGCAGCGGGAGACTAGCGGGGGGCCATGGGGGGGAGCTGTTTTTT
-	TRBJ1-4	TRBV4-2	medium-sized	CASSQAEGVGEKLFF	TGTGCCAGCAGCCAAGCCGAGGGAGTGGGTGAAAAACTGTTTTTT
-	TRBJ2-3	TRBV6-5	-	CASSPTSPDTQYF	TGTGCCAGCAGTCCCACTAGTCCAGATACGCAGTATTTT
-	TRBJ2-7	TRBV16	-	CASSQSTVPYEQYF	TGTGCCAGCAGCCAATCCACAGTGCCCTACGAGCAGTACTTC
-	TRBJ2-3	TRBV5-4	-	CASSGGVTRSTDTQYF	TGTGCCAGCAGCGGCGGGGTGACCCGTAGCACAGATACGCAGTATTTT
TRBD2	TRBJ2-7	TRBV9	once	CASSVSSGGTYEQYF	TGTGCCAGCAGCGTTTCTAGCGGGGGGACCTACGAGCAGTACTTC
-	TRBJ2-6	TRBV11-2	-	CASSSDRSGANVLTF	TGTGCCAGCAGCTCCGACAGATCTGGGGCCAACGTCCTGACTTTC
TRBD1	TRBJ2-5	TRBV29-1	once	CSALDRGETQYF	TGCAGCGCCCTAGACAGGGGGGAGACCCAGTACTTC
TRBD2	TRBJ2-7	TRBV2	-	CASSELAGGLYEQYF	TGTGCCAGCAGTGAACTAGCGGGGGGACTCTACGAGCAGTACTTC
-	TRBJ2-2	TRBV2	-	CASSGLDRTNTGELFF	TGTGCCAGCAGTGGATTAGACAGGACGAACACCGGGGAGCTGTTTTTT
TRBD1	TRBJ2-7	TRBV7-2	-	CASSSGQGSYEQYF	TGTGCCAGCAGCTCTGGACAGGGCTCCTACGAGCAGTACTTC
-	TRBJ2-5	TRBV6-1	-	CASHQGTWETQYF	TGTGCCAGCCATCAGGGAACGTGGGAGACCCAGTACTTC
-	TRBJ2-5	TRBV11-2	-	CASSRGGAGETQYF	TGTGCCAGCAGCCGTGGAGGGGCGGGGGAGACCCAGTACTTC
-	TRBJ2-7	TRBV6-5	-	CASGTTRGFSYEQYF	TGTGCCAGCGGAACGACGAGGGGGTTCTCCTACGAGCAGTACTTC
-	TRBJ1-3	TRBV4-2	-	CASQAISGNTIYF	TGTGCCAGCCAGGCCATCTCTGGAAACACCATATATTTT
TRBD1	TRBJ1-1	TRBV5-8	-	CASSYRDRGNTEAFF	TGTGCCAGCAGCTACCGGGACAGGGGCAACACTGAAGCTTTCTTT
-	TRBJ1-5	TRBV7-9	-	CASSSQQGNGQPQHF	TGTGCCAGCAGCAGCCAACAGGGAAACGGTCAGCCCCAGCATTTT
TRBD2	TRBJ2-1	TRBV7-2	large	CASSIRLAGSDDNEQFF	TGTGCCAGCAGCATAAGACTAGCGGGGAGTGACGACAATGAGCAGTTCTTC
-	TRBJ1-3	TRBV4-3	-	CASSQDHNSGNTIYF	TGCGCCAGCAGCCAAGATCACAACTCTGGAAACACCATATATTTT
-	TRBJ2-5	TRBV28	-	CASSLPGARTQYF	TGTGCCAGCAGTTTACCAGGGGCTAGAACCCAGTACTTC
TRBD1	TRBJ2-7	TRBV2	-	CASSYGTGGSYEQYF	TGTGCCAGCAGCTATGGGACAGGGGGCTCCTACGAGCAGTACTTC
-	TRBJ2-1	TRBV5-1	-	CASSFPDYNEQFF	TGCGCCAGCAGCTTCCCAGATTACAATGAGCAGTTCTTC
TRBD1	TRBJ1-5	TRBV2	-	CASSTDRDRGGNQPQHF	TGTGCCAGCAGTACGGACAGGGATCGGGGCGGCAATCAGCCCCAGCATTTT
TRBD1	TRBJ1-6	TRBV5-5	-	CASSYNPTGGYSPLHF	TGTGCCAGCAGCTATAATCCGACAGGGGGATATTCACCCCTCCACTTT
TRBD2	TRBJ2-5	TRBV11-2	-	CASSVGTSGGAVGETQYF	TGTGCCAGCAGCGTGGGGACTAGCGGGGGGGCCGTCGGAGAGACCCAGTACTTC
-	TRBJ1-5	TRBV28	-	CASSWMGGGNQPQHF	TGTGCCAGCAGTTGGATGGGGGGTGGCAATCAGCCCCAGCATTTT